A single sample gave rise to the 20 T cell receptor beta chains below, sequenced in a study of regulatory T cells in long-lasting Graves disease. With iRepertoire HTBI primers and Arm-PCR of CDR3 regions, TCR beta libraries were built. A single record per CDR3 protein comes from TCRdb applying MiXCR to the multiplex PCR reads. The table lists under 450,000 distinct CDR3 sequences, roughly 20% of them singletons, with around 30% in the top ten. Time point noted: persistent/refractory GD, antithyroid drugs over 5 years with positive TRAb. With RNA extracted from PBMCs as input, the TCR library was made. Sequencing used peripheral blood mononuclear cells (PBMCs), obtained when the disease was refractory, from a patient treated with antithyroid drugs. The origin of the receptors is a woman aged 40 to 50 with Graves disease.

This clonotype turned up a few times. This chain uses TRBV28 with TRBJ2-7, with 9 bases identical to TRBD2. The CDR3 is 14 amino acids. CDR1 MDHEN and CDR2 SYDVKM come from the germline V gene. Trimming removed 6 bases from V and 3 bases from J; junction bases left unmatched: 6. The chain's CDR3 is CASRTAGGIYEQYF. The DNA for the CDR3 is TGTGCCAGCAGGACGGCGGGAGGGATCTACGAGCAGTACTTC.

This clonotype was detected many times. The rearrangement joins TRBV6-1 to TRBJ2-5; 10 bases map to TRBD1. The CDR3 loop spans 11 amino acids. CDR1 and CDR2 (germline): MNHNS, SASEGT. Trimming removed 6 bases from V and 12 bases from J; junction bases left unmatched: 4. The CDR3 coding sequence is TGTGCCAGCAGCCTGGGACAGGGGAAGTACTTC. Protein: CASSLGQGKYF.

This clonotype was recorded a few times. This chain links TRBV6-2 or TRBV6-3 with TRBJ2-7, with D possibly TRBD2 on 6 matching bases. The CDR3 loop spans 15 amino acids. V gave up 0 bases and J gave up 1 base, with 10 bases separating them. Germline CDR1 is MNHEY and CDR2 is SVGEGT. The CDR3 DNA follows: TGTGCCAGCAGTTACTCGGCTAGCGTTTCCTACGAGCAGTACTTC. Translating gives CASSYSASVSYEQYF.

This clonotype was seen many times. The chain carries TRBV27 and TRBJ1-1, with a possible D match to TRBD1 (5 bases). The CDR3 spans 16 residues. Germline-derived CDR1 and CDR2 are MNHEY and SMNVEV (reference sequence). The V and J ends lost 2 bases and 4 bases respectively, with 17 bases between them. As DNA, the CDR3 is TGTGCCAGCAGTTTACTGGCAGGGTCCTTTGGCACTGAAGCTTTCTTT. Translating it yields CASSLLAGSFGTEAFF.

Ten or more counts support this clonotype. The chain is built from TRBV2 and TRBJ2-4, with 7 bases fitting TRBD2. Germline V gives CDR1 SNHLY, CDR2 FYNNEI. The CDR3 spans 18 residues. V shed 0 bases and J 0 bases; nucleotides not matched to a gene: 8. CDR3 sequence: CASSEAGFGRVAKNIQYF. The CDR3 region has the DNA TGTGCCAGCAGTGAAGCGGGTTTTGGGAGGGTAGCCAAAAACATTCAGTACTTC.

This clonotype has just a few counts. The chain carries TRBV10-3 and TRBJ1-6, with D possibly TRBD1 on 6 matching bases. V was shortened by 4 bases and J by 7 bases, with 17 bases between the two germline ends. The CDR3 contains 16 residues. Looked up from germline, CDR1 is ENHRY and CDR2 is SYGVKD. The DNA for the CDR3 is TGTGCCATCAGTGGGGGGCCGGGGACGGGAAATTCACCCCTCCACTTT. It yields the protein CAISGGPGTGNSPLHF.

This clonotype was detected many times. The V gene is TRBV25-1, the J gene TRBJ2-7; 12 nucleotides align to TRBD2. CDR3 length: 18 residues. The V gene end was trimmed by 1 base and the J gene end by 0 bases; junction bases not matched to a gene: 7. Germline-derived CDR1 and CDR2 are MGHDK and SYGVNS. CDR3 bases: TGTGCCAGCAGTGAATCCCCTAGCGGGAGGGATCACTCCTACGAGCAGTACTTC. Its protein is CASSESPSGRDHSYEQYF.

Ten or more counts support this clonotype. V usage is TRBV11-2 and J usage is TRBJ2-7; D is unresolved. Germline V gene data show CDR1 as SGHAT and CDR2 as FQNNGV. This CDR3 spans 14 amino acids. Trimming left V 5 bases short and J 3 bases short, with 14 bases between. The CDR3 DNA follows: TGTGCCAGCAGCCAAGGGCGGTCCCTCTACGAGCAGTACTTC. This gives the protein CASSQGRSLYEQYF.

The V call is TRBV6-1, the J call TRBJ2-5, with TRBD1 as a possible D gene (5 bases). Germline V CDR1 and CDR2: MNHNS, SASEGT. This CDR3 region has 13 residues. The V gene lost 4 bases and the J gene lost 5 bases, with 11 bases spanning the gap. CDR3 bases: TGTGCCAGCAGTGGACCAGGGCCGGAGACCCAGTACTTC. Translation gives CASSGPGPETQYF.

J is TRBJ1-3 and V is TRBV7-9; D gene uncertain. Trimming shortened V by 8 bases and J by 0 bases, and 2 bases separated the two germline ends. Germline loops: CDR1 SEHNR, CDR2 FQNEAQ (reference sequence). The CDR3 loop spans 11 amino acids. CDR3 sequence: CASFSGNTIYF. The CDR3 nucleotides are TGTGCCAGCTTCTCTGGAAACACCATATATTTT.

This clonotype was found a few times. This rearrangement joins TRBV15 to TRBJ2-6; 8 bases are a match to TRBD1. The CDR3 spans 18 residues. V trimming: 1 base; J trimming: 3 bases; junction bases outside the gene matches: 8. Germline V gene data show CDR1 as LNHNV and CDR2 as YYDKDF (reference sequence). CDR3 protein: CATSRGPTGEFGANVLTF. The DNA of the CDR3 is TGTGCCACCAGCAGAGGACCGACAGGGGAGTTTGGGGCCAACGTCCTGACTTTC. The full variable domain, completed using reference TRBV15 and TRBJ2-6, is DAMVIQNPRYQVTQFGKPVTLSCSQTLNHNVMYWYQQKSSQAPKLLFHYYDKDFNNEADTPDNFQSRRPNTSFCFLDIRSPGLGDTAMYLCATSRGPTGEFGANVLTFGAGSRLTVL.

This chain uses TRBV14 with TRBJ2-6; weak D call: TRBD2 (7 bases). Germline loops: CDR1 SGHDN, CDR2 FVKESK. The CDR3 runs to 15 residues. With 4 bases removed from V and 2 bases from J, the gap between germline ends came to 9 bases. CDR3 DNA: TGTGCCAGCAGCCGCGGGGGCACTGGGGCCAACGTCCTGACTTTC. As protein: CASSRGGTGANVLTF.

The table lists this clonotype with many counts. The chain carries TRBV19 and TRBJ2-3; TRBD2 agrees at 12 bases. The germline V gene encodes CDR1 LNHDA and CDR2 SQIVND (reference sequence). J lost 3 bases, V lost 4 bases, and 8 bases had no gene match. CDR3 length equals 17 residues. In DNA form, the CDR3 reads TGTGCCAGTAGTAAAGGACTAGCGGGAATAGCTACAGATACGCAGTATTTT. This gives the protein CASSKGLAGIATDTQYF. Using reference TRBV19 and TRBJ2-3 for the parts outside the CDR3, the full variable domain is DGGITQSPKYLFRKEGQNVTLSCEQNLNHDAMYWYRQDPGQGLRLIYYSQIVNDFQKGDIAEGYSVSREKKESFPLTVTSAQKNPTAFYLCASSKGLAGIATDTQYFGPGTRLTVL.

This clonotype has ten or more counts. The CDR3 carries no conserved terminal phenylalanine or tryptophan, so it likely arises from a read error. The limits of the CDR3 on the DNA are not certain, so only TCRdb's listed CDR3 is given. The V and J genes are TRBV20-1 and TRBJ1-1; TRBD1 is taken as the D call from the table, unchecked against the DNA. CDR1 and CDR2 from the germline V gene are DFQATT and SNEGSKA (reference sequence). Counting both end residues, the CDR3 totals 15 amino acids. The chain's CDR3 is CSARDPGASLNTEAI.

This chain uses TRBV28 with TRBJ2-5, with a tentative D call TRBD2 (5 bases). CDR1 and CDR2 (germline): MDHEN, SYDVKM. The CDR3 has 14 amino acids. Trimming took 2 bases from V and 2 from J, leaving 9 bases between them. The CDR3 bases are TGTGCCAGCAGTTTAATCGGGAATCAAGAGACCCAGTACTTC. Its protein product is CASSLIGNQETQYF.

This chain links TRBV12-3 or TRBV12-4 with TRBJ2-1; D is possibly TRBD2 (5 bases). V lost 5 bases, J lost 2 bases, and 16 bases lay in between. CDR3 length: 16 residues. The CDR3 sequence is CASSAGKRPAYNEQFF. Written as DNA, the CDR3 is TGTGCCAGCAGTGCCGGCAAGCGGCCGGCCTACAATGAGCAGTTCTTC.

This clonotype was seen ten or more times. This sequence joins TRBV11-2 and TRBJ2-2; 9 bases are a match to TRBD1. Germline trimming cut 8 bases from V and 0 bases from J; bases unmatched to any gene: 10. This CDR3 is built from 17 residues. The germline V gene encodes CDR1 SGHAT and CDR2 FQNNGV. Written as DNA, the CDR3 is TGTGCCAGCCACCCCGGGACAGGGTGGACGAACACCGGGGAGCTGTTTTTT. Translated, it gives CASHPGTGWTNTGELFF.

This clonotype has just a few counts. This chain links TRBV29-1 with TRBJ1-2; 9 bases match TRBD1. Germline V gene sequence: CDR1 SQVTM, CDR2 ANQGSEA. This CDR3 spans 12 amino acids. J lost 8 bases, V lost 5 bases, and 6 bases had no gene match. CDR3 coding DNA: TGCAGCGTTACCGGGACAGGGCGCGGCTACACCTTC. This translates into CSVTGTGRGYTF.

This clonotype was recorded at least ten times. The genes are TRBV7-2 and TRBJ2-7; 8 bases fit TRBD1. The J segment lost 6 bases and the V segment lost 3 bases, leaving 7 bases of the junction unmatched. The CDR3 consists of 14 residues. Per the germline V gene, CDR1 is SGHTA and CDR2 is FQGNSA. CDR3 loop: CASSFWTGTFEQYF. In DNA, the CDR3 is TGTGCCAGCAGCTTTTGGACAGGGACGTTCGAGCAGTACTTC.

V usage is TRBV6-4 and J usage is TRBJ2-1; D uncertain. This CDR3 contains 16 residues. V was shortened by 0 bases and J by 0 bases, with 9 bases between the two germline ends. Germline-derived CDR1 and CDR2 are MRHNA and SNTAGT. CDR3 nucleotides: TGTGCCAGCAGTGACTCGTGGTACAGCTCCTACAATGAGCAGTTCTTC. This encodes CASSDSWYSSYNEQFF.